This T cell receptor (beta chain) was sequenced during a study of Ad26.COV2.S vaccination and SARS-CoV-2 variants. Across the study: Into the muscle, Ad26.COV2.S was dosed once or twice, 56 days apart.

This clone has just one count. Its antigen is not identified. General observations from the study: Individuals receiving vaccine had higher spike-specific TCR breadth than placebo recipients did.

Stated treatment: 19 received Ad26.COV2.S at low or high dose, single or two shots; about 5 received placebo; per-sample allocation not given. Sampling was performed 63 days after the first vaccine or placebo injection. The protocol was immunoSEQ multiplex PCR, while the TCRdb copy is restricted to in-frame clones and leaves out a portion. The sample includes hundreds of thousands of clones, around 92% of them seen just once. The CDR3 sequence is 14 residues long. Germline values: CDR1 GTSNPN, CDR2 SVGIG (reference sequence). V lost 0 bases to trimming and J lost 5 bases, with 12 bases between them. The sequencing here drew on peripheral blood, taken in a trial of Ad26.COV2.S vaccine versus placebo. The gene calls are TRBV30 and TRBJ2-3, with D perhaps TRBD1 (5 bases). This clonotype was sampled from a person between 18 and 65 years old who received the Ad26.COV2.S COVID-19 vaccine or a placebo. Written as DNA, the CDR3 is TGTGCCTGGAGTGTACGAATGGGGCAAGATACGCAGTATTTT. Protein sequence: CAWSVRMGQDTQYF.